These 4 T cell receptor beta chains originate from one sample sequenced in a study of blood T cell repertoires in COVID-19. TCRdb's table, derived via immunoSEQ multiplex PCR, lists solely in-frame clones and lacks some. The profile shows 97,000 or so clones, roughly 87% of them singletons. Input material: peripheral blood. These receptor sequences come from a woman aged 45 to 65 with COVID-19, enrolled during active disease.

The chain carries TRBV12-3 or TRBV12-4 and TRBJ1-2, with 9 bases that match TRBD1. The ends lost 6 bases at V and 3 bases at J; junction bases unmatched: 2. CDR3 length equals 13 residues. This CDR3 reads CASRTGGHYGYTF. CDR3 in DNA: TGTGCCAGCAGAACAGGGGGCCACTATGGCTACACCTTC.

This chain links TRBV6-2 or TRBV6-3 with TRBJ2-3; no firm D call. The CDR3 length is 14 residues. Germline CDR1 and CDR2: MNHEY and SVGEGT. V dropped 2 bases and J dropped 3 bases, with 9 bases sitting between them. CDR3 protein: CASSYGSGTDTQYF. Here the CDR3 DNA reads TGTGCCAGCAGTTACGGGTCAGGAACAGATACGCAGTATTTT.

This sequence joins TRBV6-2 or TRBV6-3 and TRBJ1-2; the D is unclear. The CDR3 sequence is 16 residues long. V was cut by 0 bases and J by 6 bases, with 17 bases left in between. Germline CDR1 reads MNHEY; CDR2 reads SVGEGT. CDR3 DNA: TGTGCCAGCAGTTACTCGCGGGGAGGTTTGTCGGATGGCTACACCTTC. Protein: CASSYSRGGLSDGYTF.

The chain combines TRBV5-1 with TRBJ2-7, with 7 bases lining up with TRBD2. Trimming removed 0 bases from V and 6 bases from J; junction bases left unmatched: 0. Per the germline V gene, CDR1 is SGHRS and CDR2 is YFSETQ. The CDR3 covers 12 residues. DNA of the CDR3: TGCGCCAGCAGCTTGGTAGCGGGCGAGCAGTACTTC. This translates into CASSLVAGEQYF.